Given below is one TCR beta chain in context. No antigen is known for it. What was sequenced were expressed TCRB transcripts, since all of the isolated RNA had been reverse transcribed. Assay used: immunoSEQ multiplex PCR; TCRdb lists only in-frame clones, some missing. This table has 100,000 to 150,000 clones, around 9% appearing once. The CDR3 spans 15 residues. Trimming left V 6 bases short and J 2 bases short, with 16 bases between. Germline V gene sequence: CDR1 MNHEY, CDR2 SVGAGI. This entry comes from a study of beta chain features in type 1 diabetes. Study-level points and caveats: Across all four CD4+ subsets, people with type 1 diabetes showed modestly shorter TCRB CDR3s. Naive, central memory and regulatory TCRB repertoires appeared more similar among patients than healthy donors. Sequencing of cDNA might inflate the share of cells that strongly express TCR.

This chain joins TRBV6-5 and TRBJ2-5; D is perhaps TRBD1 (5 bases). Sequencing was done on a sample of central memory CD4+ T cells from blood. This TCR came from a man between 25 and 39 years old with type 1 diabetes. CDR3 nucleotide sequence: TGTGCCAGCAGCGGCTGGGGAAGGGGTCAAGAGACCCAGTACTTC. It translates to CASSGWGRGQETQYF.